This record concerns one T cell receptor beta chain sequence. V was pared by 0 bases and J by 8 bases, with 6 bases of the junction left unmatched. The CDR3 extends over 17 amino acids. Germline CDR1 is MGHRA and CDR2 is YSYEKL. This record comes from a study of blood T cell repertoires in COVID-19. The overall study: The study drew acute and convalescent COVID-19 samples from the United States, Italy and Spain. PBMCs, B-cell-depleted T cells, or T cells provided the cDNA or gDNA that made up the material.

Produced via immunoSEQ multiplex PCR; TCRdb's table is partial and in-frame only. The sample contains approximately 280,000 clones, roughly 87% of which appear only once. The chain combines TRBV4-1 with TRBJ2-2, with 13 bases fitting TRBD2. The clonotype comes from a man aged 18 to 29 with active or convalescent COVID-19. The sequenced sample consisted of peripheral blood. CDR3 loop: CASSQDPGLAGKGELFF. CDR3 nucleotides: TGCGCCAGCAGCCAAGACCCGGGACTAGCGGGGAAGGGGGAGCTGTTTTTT.